The clone carrying this T cell receptor beta chain was observed many times. V lost 7 bases and J lost 0, with 16 bases in between. This CDR3 has 16 residues. In germline, CDR1 is LNHDA, CDR2 SQIVND (reference sequence). The time point denotes: after trial treatment. Stated treatment: LDRT plus nivolumab, ipilimumab, low-dose cyclophosphamide and aspirin (RACIN trial). Primers targeting TRAV and TRBV primed first-strand cDNA, covering alpha and beta chains. TCRs underwent 20 PCR cycles of amplification with a constant-region primer and V-primer adapter. A single record per CDR3 protein comes from TCRdb applying MiXCR to the reads. Here the sample spans 95,000 to 100,000 distinct CDR3 sequences, less than 25% being singletons. The data are from a study of low-dose radiotherapy and immunotherapy resistance in tumors.

This specimen consisted of PBMCs, obtained after low-dose radiotherapy plus immunotherapy. This clonotype originated in a male donor with prostate cancer. The chain uses TRBV19 and TRBJ1-3; no definite D call. The CDR3 DNA sequence: TGTGCCAGTATGAGCGGACCACTACTCTCTGGAAACACCATATATTTT. Protein sequence: CASMSGPLLSGNTIYF.